This paragraph reports one T cell receptor (beta chain). This sample also contains other DNA sequences that code for the same CDR3. This record belongs to a study of glioma-infiltrating T cells after dendritic cell vaccination. Background on the study: Glioblastoma patients came from Phase I and II dendritic cell vaccination trials. Dendritic cell vaccine was injected intradermally three times, biweekly. Autologous tumor lysate-pulsed dendritic cell vaccination was given between the early 2000s and the early 2010s.

Only in-frame clones appear in the TCRdb table, and some are missing; sequencing was by immunoSEQ multiplex PCR. The data contain some 100,000 clones, over 60% of them singletons. Germline V gene data show CDR1 as SGDLS and CDR2 as YYNGEE. This CDR3 contains 13 residues. Trimming stripped 2 bases from V and 3 bases from J, with 8 bases between. This sequence joins TRBV9 and TRBJ1-1, with a weak D call TRBD1 (6 bases). The sample was blood, taken before dendritic cell vaccination. The receptor was derived from a human donor with glioblastoma. The CDR3 DNA reads TGTGCCAGCAGCGTGGGGGCCGACACTGAAGCTTTCTTT. It encodes CASSVGADTEAFF.